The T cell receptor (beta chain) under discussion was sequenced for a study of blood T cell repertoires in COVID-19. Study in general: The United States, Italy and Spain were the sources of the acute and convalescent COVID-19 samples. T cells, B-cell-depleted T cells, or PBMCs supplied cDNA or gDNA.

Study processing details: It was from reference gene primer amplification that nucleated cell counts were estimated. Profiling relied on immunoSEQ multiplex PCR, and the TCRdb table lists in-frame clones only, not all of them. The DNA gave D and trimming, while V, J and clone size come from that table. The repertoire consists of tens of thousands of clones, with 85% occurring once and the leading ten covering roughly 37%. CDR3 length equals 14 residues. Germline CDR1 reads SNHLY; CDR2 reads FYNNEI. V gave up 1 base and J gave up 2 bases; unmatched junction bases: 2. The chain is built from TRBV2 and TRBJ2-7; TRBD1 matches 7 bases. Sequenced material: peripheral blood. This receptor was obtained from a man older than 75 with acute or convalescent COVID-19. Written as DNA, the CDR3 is TGTGCCAGCAGTGAAGGAGGGACAGCCTACGAGCAGTACTTC. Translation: CASSEGGTAYEQYF.